Described below is a single T cell receptor (beta chain) sequence and its context. What it recognizes is unknown. Both 60 Vbeta primers and 13 Jbeta primers went into the PCR. The table came from immunoSEQ multiplex PCR; TCRdb's copy has only in-frame clones and leaves some out. Of 200,000 or so clones listed, roughly 80% were seen once; the top ten hold around 0.25%. The data stem from a study of cytomegalovirus exposure and HLA in healthy donors. In the study overall: Among the approximately 400 donors who were genotyped, approximately 76% fell in the genetic ancestry cluster that is associated with self-reported Caucasian donors. General study results and limits: At a 0.05 false discovery rate, a later analysis found some 18,000 TCR beta sequences to be associated with HLA alleles. For TCR beta chains, V- and J-gene trimming was later linked to a missense DCLRE1C variant. The listing of 150 or so TCR beta chains classed them as cytomegalovirus-associated.

The sequenced material came from PBMCs. The sequence derives from a boy younger than 18 in good health and CMV-seronegative.

The CDR3 is CAWRGWEGEKLFF. The CDR3 DNA is TGTGCCTGGAGAGGATGGGAGGGGGAAAAACTGTTTTTT. The chain couples TRBV30 to TRBJ1-4, with TRBD1 as a possible D gene (5 bases). V lost 3 bases and J 8 bases, leaving 13 bases between the germline ends. The CDR3 extends over 13 amino acids. The germline gives CDR1 GTSNPN, CDR2 SVGIG (reference sequence). Filled out from reference TRBV30 and TRBJ1-4, the complete variable domain reads SQTIHQWPATLVQPVGSPLSLECTVEGTSNPNLYWYRQAAGRGLQLLFYSVGIGQISSEVPQNLSASRPQDRQFILSSKKLLLSDSGFYLCAWRGWEGEKLFFGSGTQLSVL.